The clone carrying this T cell receptor (beta chain) has a single count. The antigen is unknown. The data were obtained in a study of T cell responses to AZD1222 COVID-19 vaccine. Study results and limitations: At baseline, seropositivity was found in only a handful of AZD1222 recipients.

Libraries were prepared by immunoSEQ multiplex PCR; TCRdb keeps only in-frame clonotypes and omits some of them. The sample contains tens of thousands of clones, roughly 80% of which appear only once. Germline CDR1 is SGHRS and CDR2 is YFSETQ. This CDR3 is built from 20 residues. V shed 0 bases, J shed 4 bases, and the junction held 12 bases outside the gene matches. The sequence was obtained from an adult in good health. The V and J genes are TRBV5-1 and TRBJ2-1; the match to TRBD2 covers 14 bases. This specimen consisted of peripheral blood, obtained on day 0 of MenACWY control vaccination. The CDR3 DNA reads as TGCGCCAGCAGCTTGGACCCCGGGACTAGCGGGAGCAGGGATTACAATGAGCAGTTCTTC. Translation: CASSLDPGTSGSRDYNEQFF.